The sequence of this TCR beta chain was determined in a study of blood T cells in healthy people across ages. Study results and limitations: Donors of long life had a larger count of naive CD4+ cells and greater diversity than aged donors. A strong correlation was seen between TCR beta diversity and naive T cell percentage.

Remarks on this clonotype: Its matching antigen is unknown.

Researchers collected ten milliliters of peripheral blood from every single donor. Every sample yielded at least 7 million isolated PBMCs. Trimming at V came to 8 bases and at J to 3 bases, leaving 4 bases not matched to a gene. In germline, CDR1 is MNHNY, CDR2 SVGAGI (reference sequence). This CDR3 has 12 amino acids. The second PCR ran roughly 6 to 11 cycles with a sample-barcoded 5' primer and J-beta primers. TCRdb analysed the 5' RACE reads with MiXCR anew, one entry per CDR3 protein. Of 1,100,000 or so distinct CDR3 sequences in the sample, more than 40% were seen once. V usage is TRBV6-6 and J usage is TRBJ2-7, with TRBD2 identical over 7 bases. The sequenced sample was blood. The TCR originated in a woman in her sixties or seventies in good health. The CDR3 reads CASHLAGYEQYF. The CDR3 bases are TGTGCCAGCCATTTAGCGGGCTACGAGCAGTACTTC.